This T cell receptor (beta chain) was found in a study of T cells in Graves' hyperthyroidism and ophthalmopathy. Authors of the study amplified TCR beta CDR3 regions from RNA transcripts. The study used the HTBI primer set for a first-round RT-PCR of the TCR CDR3. Each CDR3 protein is one row after TCRdb ran MiXCR on the multiplex PCR reads. The sample has fewer than 650,000 distinct CDR3 sequences, more than 13% seen once. Any patient presenting with uncontrolled infection, other autoimmune disease, pregnancy or lactation was left out. Diagnoses were made from clinical symptoms, serum measures (thyroxine and TRAb), thyroid ultrasound and orbital computed tomography. This clonotype was seen at least ten times. The germline V gene encodes CDR1 DFQATT and CDR2 SNEGSKA (reference sequence). The length of the CDR3 is 13 residues. V shed 2 bases, J shed 5 bases, and the junction held 4 bases outside the gene matches.

J is TRBJ2-3 and V is TRBV20-1; TRBD2 agrees at 7 bases. The receptor's source is a woman aged 18-30 years with Graves' ophthalmopathy. The sample comprised blood. CDR3 in amino acids: CSARHPGGDTQYF. Written as DNA, the CDR3 is TGCAGTGCTAGACATCCGGGGGGAGATACGCAGTATTTT.